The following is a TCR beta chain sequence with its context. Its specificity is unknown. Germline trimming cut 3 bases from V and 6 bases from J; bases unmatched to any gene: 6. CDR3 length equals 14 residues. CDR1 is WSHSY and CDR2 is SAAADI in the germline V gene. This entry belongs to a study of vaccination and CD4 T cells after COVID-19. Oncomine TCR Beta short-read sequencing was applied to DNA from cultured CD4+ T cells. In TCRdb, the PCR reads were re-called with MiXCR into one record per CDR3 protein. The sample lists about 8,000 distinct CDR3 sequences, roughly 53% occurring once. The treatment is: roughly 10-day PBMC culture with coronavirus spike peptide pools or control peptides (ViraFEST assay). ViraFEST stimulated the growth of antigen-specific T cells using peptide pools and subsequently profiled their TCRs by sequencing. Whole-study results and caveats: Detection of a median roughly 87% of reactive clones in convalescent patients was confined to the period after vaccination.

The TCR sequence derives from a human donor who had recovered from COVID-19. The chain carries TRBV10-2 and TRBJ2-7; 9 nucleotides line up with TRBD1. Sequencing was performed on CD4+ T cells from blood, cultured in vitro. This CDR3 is CASSEQGAVGEQYF. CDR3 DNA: TGCGCCAGCAGTGAACAGGGGGCAGTGGGCGAGCAGTACTTC.